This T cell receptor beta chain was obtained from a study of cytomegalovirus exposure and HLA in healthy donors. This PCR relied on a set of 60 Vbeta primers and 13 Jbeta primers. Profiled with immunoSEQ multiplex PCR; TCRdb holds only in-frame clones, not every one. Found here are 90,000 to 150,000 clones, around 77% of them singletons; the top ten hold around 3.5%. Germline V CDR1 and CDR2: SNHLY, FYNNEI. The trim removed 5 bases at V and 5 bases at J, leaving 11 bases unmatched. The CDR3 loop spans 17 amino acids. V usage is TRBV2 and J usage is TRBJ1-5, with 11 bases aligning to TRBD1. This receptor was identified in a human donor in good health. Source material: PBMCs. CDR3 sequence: CASSTLPWGQGDQPQHF. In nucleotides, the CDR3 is TGTGCCAGCAGTACCCTTCCTTGGGGACAGGGGGATCAGCCCCAGCATTTT.